This TCR beta chain was recovered during a study of T cell repertoires in urothelial bladder cancer (dated by TCRdb to the late 2010s). Regarding the research as a whole: Clinical stages of the approximately twelve resected lesions were three cT0, three cTa, three cT1 and three cT2 or greater. Some eleven resected bladder lesions, made up of urothelial carcinoma (UC+) and benign (UC-) specimens, were studied. Around 13 patients with bladder lesions undergoing transurethral resection were identified prospectively. In the study, clonality of the TCR repertoire in bladder tumors was compared against clonality in benign bladder inflammation.

Study-wide findings and limitations: Urothelial carcinoma specimens had fewer T cells than benign specimens, with medians of roughly 5,600 and 26,000. In carcinoma specimens, up to about 17% of infiltrating lymphocytes were accounted for by a single T-cell clone, compared with 2% to 2.5% in benign specimens. Median tumor infiltrating lymphocyte percentage was approximately 2.2% in carcinoma specimens and about 12% in benign specimens.

At transurethral resection, specimens of the bladder lesions were collected and then stored at -80C. DNA was isolated from the bladder specimens obtained at transurethral resection. The TCR beta chain CDR3 region was sequenced with the immunoSEQ assay. The original pipeline was this. For every specimen, the T-cell fraction, clonal dominance and maximum TCR clone frequency were calculated. Sourced from immuneACCESS, this table was stored by TCRdb with only in-frame sequences that have V and J called. A share of the clones is absent; for the studies checked, an unresolved V gene accounts for under half, and the remainder has no known explanation. The V and J calls and clone size are taken from that table; D and trimming were inferred from the DNA. This sample lists under 15,000 clones; around 64% were detected once. The ten largest make up about 8.9% of the sample. In the case of this clone: This clone's antigen is unknown. Base quality data are lacking; no much larger clone is found one base away.

Looking up the germline V gene yields CDR1 SGHTA and CDR2 FQGNSA. The CDR3 holds 15 amino acids from the cysteine to the phenylalanine. Only the CDR3 DNA stays, 45 bases, in frame from base 1. The V and J ends are trimmed by 3 bases and 7 bases, leaving 17 bases between them. Sequencing was done on a sample of tumor-infiltrating cells from bladder cancer. This sequence was found in a human donor with urothelial carcinoma. The sequence links TRBV7-2 to TRBJ2-3; TRBD2 is perhaps the D gene, given 7 matching bases. Here the CDR3 is given as CASSLRTGGSNTQYF. The nucleotide sequence is given as TGTGCCAGCAGCTTGAGGACGGGGGGCTCGAATACGCAGTATTTT.